These 24 T cell receptor beta chains were sequenced from one sample in a study of PD-1 blockade in classical Hodgkin lymphoma. Here immunoSEQ multiplex PCR was the method, and the copy in TCRdb shows in-frame clones only, minus some. Counted here are about 90,000 clones, 85% to 90% occurring once; the ten biggest clones make up over 8.5%. Each patient relapsed following autologous stem cell transplantation, and prior brentuximab vedotin exposure differed. The input for sequencing was peripheral blood mononuclear cells (PBMCs), taken before the second cycle of nivolumab. Receptors were obtained from a human donor with classical Hodgkin lymphoma.

The chain combines TRBV5-4 with TRBJ2-5; no firm D call. Germline CDR1 and CDR2: SGHNT and YYREEE (reference sequence). The ends were cut back, 4 bases at V and 8 bases at J, with 27 bases in the middle. This CDR3 has 17 residues. CDR3 in amino acids: CASSNGSGFGEKRTQYF. The CDR3 DNA sequence: TGTGCCAGCAGCAACGGATCAGGTTTTGGCGAAAAGAGAACCCAGTACTTC.

The V call is TRBV20-1, the J call TRBJ1-4; no clear D. CDR1 is DFQATT, CDR2 SNEGSKA, per germline (reference sequence). V gave up 4 bases and J gave up 5 bases, with 2 bases separating them. This CDR3 has 10 amino acids. CDR3 region: CSAMNEKLFF. The CDR3, as DNA: TGCAGTGCTATGAATGAAAAACTGTTTTTT.

Ten or more counts support this clone. J is TRBJ2-5 and V is TRBV5-1; 9 nucleotides agree with TRBD2. Trimming at V came to 3 bases and at J to 7 bases, leaving 25 bases not matched to a gene. Germline V gene data show CDR1 as SGHRS and CDR2 as YFSETQ. The CDR3 runs 20 residues. The CDR3 nucleotides read TGCGCCAGCAGCTACACCTCCCCCGAGGCAGCTAGCGGGGAGTGGGTGACCCAGTACTTC. Translation: CASSYTSPEAASGEWVTQYF.

The chain combines TRBV18 with TRBJ2-7; D may match TRBD1 or TRBD2 (5 bases each). V shed 3 bases and J shed 0 bases, with 9 bases lying between them. This CDR3 has 14 residues. Germline CDR1 KGHSH, CDR2 LQKENI. Here the CDR3 DNA reads TGTGCCAGCTCACCGATCGGGACCTCCTACGAGCAGTACTTC. The encoded protein is CASSPIGTSYEQYF.

This clone was picked up one time. CDR3 amino acids: CASSLIPTGIGDTQYF. Written as DNA, the CDR3 is TGTGCCAGCAGCCTTATCCCGACGGGTATTGGAGATACGCAGTATTTT. The chain links TRBV28 to TRBJ2-3; D is uncertain. Deletions cut 6 bases from V and 5 bases from J, with 21 bases between. Germline loops: CDR1 MDHEN, CDR2 SYDVKM. There are 16 residues in the CDR3.

The chain employs TRBV11-3 and TRBJ1-1; D remains ambiguous. This CDR3 has 14 amino acids. V lost 1 base, J lost 4 bases, and 10 bases lay in between. Germline lookup yields CDR1 SGHNT and CDR2 YENEEA. CDR3 coding DNA: TGTGCCAGCAGCTTAGGAGGAGGAGGCACTGAAGCTTTCTTT. It encodes CASSLGGGGTEAFF.

The rearrangement joins TRBV11-2 to TRBJ2-4; either TRBD1 or TRBD2 may fit D (6 bases each). Germline CDR1 and CDR2: SGHAT and FQNNGV. The CDR3 covers 15 residues. Trimming stripped 3 bases from V and 2 bases from J, with 11 bases between. This chain's CDR3 is CASSFTGRSKNIQYF. The CDR3 bases are TGTGCCAGCAGCTTTACAGGGAGGTCCAAAAACATTCAGTACTTC.

The chain links TRBV27 to TRBJ2-3; 7 bases align to TRBD2. V lost 3 bases and J lost 2; bases outside the gene matches: 8. The CDR3 is made up of 16 amino acids. Per the germline V gene, CDR1 is MNHEY and CDR2 is SMNVEV (reference sequence). As DNA, the CDR3 is TGTGCCAGCAGTTTCTCCCGGGAGGACCCCACAGATACGCAGTATTTT. This sequence encodes CASSFSREDPTDTQYF.

This clone has only one observation. The chain has TRBV5-1 and TRBJ2-7; the D gene could be TRBD1 or TRBD2 (5 bases each). The CDR3 totals 14 residues. CDR1 is SGHRS and CDR2 is YFSETQ in the germline V gene. V was trimmed by 1 base and J by 9 bases, leaving 17 bases between them. CDR3 bases: TGCGCCAGCAGCTTGCGGGACGGACCAAACGGGCAGTACTTC. Amino acid sequence: CASSLRDGPNGQYF.

V usage is TRBV27 and J usage is TRBJ2-7, with D possibly TRBD2 on 6 matching bases. Trimming took off 3 bases at V and 2 bases at J, with 14 bases between the two ends. The germline V gene has CDR1 MNHEY and CDR2 SMNVEV (reference sequence). CDR3 size: 15 residues. The CDR3 reads CASSFFGGPTYEQYF. The CDR3 DNA sequence: TGTGCCAGCAGTTTCTTCGGGGGTCCCACCTACGAGCAGTACTTC.

The rearrangement links TRBV27 to TRBJ1-1; D is unresolved. V was cut by 3 bases and J by 0 bases, with 8 bases left in between. Germline V gene data show CDR1 as MNHEY and CDR2 as SMNVEV (reference sequence). There are 14 residues in the CDR3. The CDR3 nucleotides read TGTGCCAGCAGTTTGGGCAGCATGAACACTGAAGCTTTCTTT. This codes for CASSLGSMNTEAFF.

The CDR3 is CASSLRGGAADTQYF. CDR3 nucleotide sequence: TGTGCCAGCAGTCTTAGAGGGGGGGCCGCAGATACGCAGTATTTT. J is TRBJ2-3 and V is TRBV6-5; TRBD2 might be the D (7 bases). Between the trimmed V and J ends, which lost 5 bases and 4 bases, there was a span of 16 bases. Germline V gene lookup returns CDR1 MNHEY and CDR2 SVGAGI. The CDR3 runs 15 residues.

This sequence joins TRBV5-3 and TRBJ1-4; D may be TRBD1 (5 bases). TRBV5-3 is known as an ORF, though its function is uncertain. The germline V and J ends were trimmed by 0 bases and 7 bases, with 16 bases remaining between them. The length of the CDR3 is 16 residues. CDR3 in amino acids: CARSLAGGGEGEKLFF. The CDR3 coding sequence is TGTGCCAGAAGCTTGGCCGGCGGGGGAGAGGGTGAAAAACTGTTTTTT.

The V gene is TRBV19, the J gene TRBJ2-6; D unclear. The CDR3 contains 13 residues. Germline CDR1 is LNHDA and CDR2 is SQIVND (reference sequence). V was clipped by 6 bases and J by 1 base, with 4 bases between them. In DNA form, the CDR3 reads TGTGCCAGTAGGTTTTCTGGGGCCAACGTCCTGACTTTC. As protein: CASRFSGANVLTF.

V gene TRBV7-9 combines with J gene TRBJ2-3; D call uncertain. CDR1 is SEHNR, CDR2 FQNEAQ, per germline (reference sequence). Trimming shortened V by 5 bases and J by 4 bases, and 7 bases separated the two germline ends. The CDR3 length is 12 residues. The CDR3 protein is CASSPNSDTQYF. CDR3 DNA: TGTGCCAGCAGCCCTAATTCAGATACGCAGTATTTT.

V usage is TRBV7-8 and J usage is TRBJ2-1; D not certain. Looked up from germline, CDR1 is SGHVS and CDR2 is FQNEAQ. V gave up 2 bases and J gave up 6 bases, with 11 bases separating them. This CDR3 spans 14 amino acids. The CDR3 region has the DNA TGTGCCAGCAGCTTAATAGGCTGGGGCAATGAGCAGTTCTTC. Translated: CASSLIGWGNEQFF.

The chain has TRBV6-1 and TRBJ1-5, with D perhaps matching TRBD1 (5 bases). There are 16 residues in the CDR3. V was pared by 2 bases and J by 4 bases, with 15 bases between. Germline CDR1 MNHNS, CDR2 SASEGT. The CDR3 DNA follows: TGTGCCAGCAGTGAAAGTGTTACAGGAGTTAATCAGCCCCAGCATTTT. Translated, it gives CASSESVTGVNQPQHF.

The chain uses TRBV28 and TRBJ2-3; D not resolved. Germline CDR1 MDHEN, CDR2 SYDVKM. Trimming shortened V by 5 bases and J by 0 bases, and 12 bases separated the two germline ends. The CDR3 sequence is 15 residues long. The CDR3: CASSPRAVSTDTQYF. DNA for the CDR3: TGTGCCAGCAGTCCCCGGGCGGTCAGCACAGATACGCAGTATTTT.

This clone was picked up one time. The V gene is TRBV2, the J gene TRBJ1-1; 8 bases map to TRBD1. Germline CDR1 SNHLY, CDR2 FYNNEI. The CDR3 contains 17 residues. With 5 bases clipped from V and 0 bases from J, the junction kept 11 bases outside the gene matches. The DNA of the CDR3 is TGTGCCAGCAGTAAATCGTACAGGGGGACCATGAACACTGAAGCTTTCTTT. The encoded protein is CASSKSYRGTMNTEAFF.

The rearrangement links TRBV7-9 to TRBJ2-5; tentatively, D is TRBD1 (5 bases). This CDR3 is 15 amino acids long. The germline CDR1 and CDR2 sequences are SEHNR and FQNEAQ (reference sequence). Trimming took off 0 bases at V and 3 bases at J, with 11 bases between the two ends. CDR3 DNA: TGTGCCAGCAGCTTAGCGGGGCAGCTCGAAGAGACCCAGTACTTC. This codes for CASSLAGQLEETQYF. The full variable domain, rest sourced from reference TRBV7-9 and TRBJ2-5, is DTGVSQNPRHKITKRGQNVTFRCDPISEHNRLYWYRQTLGQGPEFLTYFQNEAQLEKSRLLSDRFSAERPKGSFSTLEIQRTEQGDSAMYLCASSLAGQLEETQYFGPGTRLLVL.

The V call is TRBV7-2, the J call TRBJ1-4; D is undetermined. Germline V lookup: CDR1 SGHTA, CDR2 FQGNSA. The length of the CDR3 is 13 residues. Trimming took 4 bases from V and 4 from J, leaving 7 bases between them. The DNA of the CDR3 is TGTGCCAGCAGCTCGGGCGGTAATGAAAAACTGTTTTTT. It codes for CASSSGGNEKLFF.

The chain uses TRBV6-1 and TRBJ1-1; D perhaps matches TRBD1 (5 bases). Germline CDR1 is MNHNS and CDR2 is SASEGT. The CDR3 contains 13 residues. V lost 9 bases and J lost 0, with 11 bases in between. The CDR3 spells CASQGYMNTEAFF. The CDR3 DNA sequence: TGTGCCAGTCAGGGATACATGAACACTGAAGCTTTCTTT.

V gene TRBV7-9 combines with J gene TRBJ1-2; D uncertain. Germline V gene lookup returns CDR1 SEHNR and CDR2 FQNEAQ (reference sequence). Trimming removed 2 bases at V and 4 bases at J, with 11 bases between. The CDR3 is 14 residues long. CDR3 sequence reads: CASSLTPEIYGYTF. The CDR3 DNA follows: TGTGCCAGCAGCTTAACCCCAGAGATCTATGGCTACACCTTC.

This clone has just one count. The J gene is TRBJ2-1, the V gene TRBV19, with 8 bases lining up with TRBD2. V was clipped by 4 bases and J by 9 bases; unmatched bases: 8. Germline assignment: CDR1 LNHDA and CDR2 SQIVND (reference sequence). The CDR3 sequence is 14 residues long. The CDR3 protein is CASSSTSGGGEQFF. In nucleotides, the CDR3 is TGTGCCAGTAGTAGCACTAGCGGAGGGGGTGAGCAGTTCTTC.